Listed below are T cell receptor beta chains from one sample, sequenced in a study of cytomegalovirus exposure and HLA in healthy donors. This table comes from immunoSEQ multiplex PCR, and its TCRdb copy is limited to in-frame clones, with some not included. Here the sample spans approximately 150,000 clones, around four fifths being singletons. Sequencing was performed on PBMCs. The source of these receptors is a man aged 30 to 39 in good health and CMV-seronegative. Both conserved end residues are part of each CDR3. A D gene is named only where the DNA matches it firmly. Clone size is shown for a subset of rows, as once, few, many or a class of expanded clone.

j_call clone_size v_call d_call cdr3_nt cdr3_aa
TRBJ1-1 - TRBV11-1 - TGTGCCAGCAGCCGCAACGGACAGCCGAACACTGAAGCTTTCTTT CASSRNGQPNTEAFF
TRBJ2-1 few TRBV7-9 TRBD2 TGTGCCAGCAGCGGAGGACTAGCGGGAGCTCATGAGCAGTTCTTC CASSGGLAGAHEQFF
TRBJ1-2 - TRBV6-1 - TGTGCCAGCAGTGATTCTTACAGGGTCGGCTACACCTTC CASSDSYRVGYTF
TRBJ2-3 - TRBV7-3 TRBD2 TGTGCCAGCAGCTTTTCCCCCACTAGCGGGGGATCAAGCACAGATACGCAGTATTTT CASSFSPTSGGSSTDTQYF
TRBJ2-3 - TRBV23-1 - TGCGCCAGCAGTCAAGATCGGGGTCGCGGGTATTTT CASSQDRGRGYF
TRBJ1-1 - TRBV28 TRBD1 TGTGCCAGCACCCTAGGGGGCAGGGGGCGCTCAGCCGAAGCTTTCTTT CASTLGGRGRSAEAFF
TRBJ1-1 - TRBV28 TRBD1 TGTGCCAGCAGTTCCGGACAGGGTCAAACTGAAGCTTTCTTT CASSSGQGQTEAFF
TRBJ1-1 few TRBV7-9 - TGTGCCAGCAGCTCCCGGGGGGCTGAAGCTTTCTTT CASSSRGAEAFF
TRBJ1-2 few TRBV19 - TGTGCCAGTAGTACCCGACCATTCCGGGACTATTATGGCTACACCTTC CASSTRPFRDYYGYTF
TRBJ1-2 - TRBV9 - TGTGCCAGCAGCGTAGAAGGGGGTGGCTACACCTTC CASSVEGGGYTF
TRBJ2-1 - TRBV2 TRBD2 TGTGCCAGCAGTGAAGGTAGTAGCGGGATCTTAATTAGTGAGCAGTTCTTC CASSEGSSGILISEQFF
TRBJ2-7 - TRBV25-1 - TGTGCCAGCAGGGACCCTGGCAGGGGAGGGTACGAGCAGTACTTC CASRDPGRGGYEQYF
TRBJ2-3 - TRBV19 - TGTGCCAGTAGTATAAAGAGGGATACGCAGTATTTT CASSIKRDTQYF
TRBJ1-1 - TRBV18 - TGTGCCAGCTCAACGGGGAGGAACACTGAAGCTTTCTTT CASSTGRNTEAFF
TRBJ2-7 - TRBV19 - TGTGCCAGTAGTACACAGGGCTACGAGCAGTACTTC CASSTQGYEQYF
TRBJ1-3 few TRBV5-5 - TGTGCCAGCAGGCCAAGGTGGAGGGTTGAGGTGGACACCATATATTTT CASRPRWRVEVDTIYF
TRBJ2-3 - TRBV6-4 - TGTGCCAGCAGTGCCCCTAGCGTCCCAAGCACAGATACGCAGTATTTT CASSAPSVPSTDTQYF
TRBJ2-7 - TRBV18 TRBD2 TGTGCCAGCTCACCACCCTCACTAGCGGGTTACGAGCAGTACTTC CASSPPSLAGYEQYF
TRBJ2-7 once TRBV11-3 - TGTGCCAGCAGCTTAAGTAGCGGCTCCTACGAGCAGTACTTC CASSLSSGSYEQYF
TRBJ2-7 - TRBV28 TRBD2 TGTGCCAGCAACTTCGGGAGGGCCGCCTACGAGCAGTACTTC CASNFGRAAYEQYF
TRBJ1-5 - TRBV11-2 - TGTGCCAGCAGCTTAGAGTCGGGGTTATCACAGCCCCAGCATTTT CASSLESGLSQPQHF
TRBJ1-1 - TRBV4-2 - TGTGCCAGCAGCCAGAGACAGTCTGTTGAAGCTTTCTTT CASSQRQSVEAFF
TRBJ2-7 - TRBV5-1 - TGCGCCAGCAGTAACAACTACGAGCAGTACTTC CASSNNYEQYF
TRBJ2-5 - TRBV7-9 - TGTGCCAGCAGCGGCAGGGTCAACCAAGAGACCCAGTACTTC CASSGRVNQETQYF
TRBJ1-6 - TRBV28 TRBD1 TGTGCCAGTCATGACAGGGGGAGTAGGTCCTATAATTCACCCCTCCACTTT CASHDRGSRSYNSPLHF
TRBJ2-7 few TRBV19 - TGTGCCAGTAGTATCAGGGAGGTTGGCAACGAGCAGTACTTC CASSIREVGNEQYF
TRBJ2-2 - TRBV19 TRBD1 TGTGCCAGTAGTAATGGCCCCGGGACAGGGGTTGACGGGGAGCTGTTTTTT CASSNGPGTGVDGELFF
TRBJ1-6 - TRBV30 - TGTGCCTGGACGGAGGGGTACGTTTATAATTCACCCCTCCACTTT CAWTEGYVYNSPLHF
TRBJ2-5 once TRBV10-3 TRBD2 TGTGCCATCAGCCCGGGACTAGCACAAGAGACCCAGTACTTC CAISPGLAQETQYF
TRBJ2-7 - TRBV5-6 - TGTGCCAGCAGCTTGGGAGGCTACGAGCAGTACTTC CASSLGGYEQYF
TRBJ1-4 - TRBV19 - TGTGCCAGTGGCCAACTGGTTGAGGTTGAAAAACTGTTTTTT CASGQLVEVEKLFF
TRBJ2-3 - TRBV5-1 - TGCGCCAGCAGCTTGGGGCAGACTAGCACAGATACGCAGTATTTT CASSLGQTSTDTQYF